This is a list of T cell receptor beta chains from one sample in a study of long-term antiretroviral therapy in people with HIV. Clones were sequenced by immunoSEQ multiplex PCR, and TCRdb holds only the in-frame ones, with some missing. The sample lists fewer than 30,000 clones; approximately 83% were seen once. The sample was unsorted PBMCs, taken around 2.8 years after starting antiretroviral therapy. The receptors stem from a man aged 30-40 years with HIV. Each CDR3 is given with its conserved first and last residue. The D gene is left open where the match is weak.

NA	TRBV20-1	CSARSQETQYF
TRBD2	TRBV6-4	CASSDSGTSGVNEQFF
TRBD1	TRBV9	CASSVASGGSGYTF
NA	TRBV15	CATSRDARSYEQYF
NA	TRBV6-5	CASKRSMNTEAFF
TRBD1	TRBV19	CASNWGQGIQPQHF
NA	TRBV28	CASRIQRNYGYTF
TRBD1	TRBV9	CASSAETGRGNTIYF
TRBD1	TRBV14	CASSQPTGGRGKLFF
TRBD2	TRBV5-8	CASSLFRGTSDYNEQFF
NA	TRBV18	CASSQIQGSNSPLHF
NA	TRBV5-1	CASSLTSSLNSPLHF
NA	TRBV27	CASRSGIADTQYF
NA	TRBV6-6	CASSYRVMGTEAFF
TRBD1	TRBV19	CASRRQGTEAFF
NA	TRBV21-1	CASSMRPNEAFF
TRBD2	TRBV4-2	CASSHTSGNSYEQYF
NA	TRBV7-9	CASSYRRGGGETQYF
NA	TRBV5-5	CASSERSTDTQYF
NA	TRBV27	CASRKGGRYSTNEKLFF
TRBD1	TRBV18	CASSLNQGANQPQHF
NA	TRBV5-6	CASSNDREAGRPYEQYF
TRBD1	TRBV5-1	CASSWRTGANEKLFF
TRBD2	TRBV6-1	CASSEAWETSGSGETQYF
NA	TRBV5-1	CASSPTGVATEAFF
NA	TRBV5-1	CASTTSGANTEAFF
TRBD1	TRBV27	CASSLTGVSYNEQFF
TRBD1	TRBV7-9	CASSSGGLSTEAFF
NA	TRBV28	CASSFRGSGNTIYF
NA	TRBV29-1	CSVEVADGPYEQYF
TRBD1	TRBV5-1	CASSPGTDPEIANYGYTF
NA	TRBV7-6	CASSYYRAGGYTF
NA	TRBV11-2	CASSLDSSYNSPLHF
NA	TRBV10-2	CASSGPLNEQFF
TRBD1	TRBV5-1	CASSLAGTGKAGNTIYF
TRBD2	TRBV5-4	CASSLLAGGGETQYF
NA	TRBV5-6	CASSFGLQGSVAF
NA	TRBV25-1	CASSESRNTQYF
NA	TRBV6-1	CASTYYNEQFF